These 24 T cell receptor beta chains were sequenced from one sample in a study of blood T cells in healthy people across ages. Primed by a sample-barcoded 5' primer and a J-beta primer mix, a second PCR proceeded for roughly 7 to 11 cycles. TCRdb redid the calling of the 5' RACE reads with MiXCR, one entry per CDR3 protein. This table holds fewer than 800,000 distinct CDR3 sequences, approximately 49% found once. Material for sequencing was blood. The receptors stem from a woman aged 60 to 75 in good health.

The CDR3 is CSGLLGSGYGYTF. CDR3 coding DNA: TGCAGCGGCCTTCTAGGGTCTGGCTATGGCTACACCTTC. V gene TRBV29-1 combines with J gene TRBJ1-2; D remains ambiguous. The CDR3 spans 13 residues. Germline loops: CDR1 SQVTM, CDR2 ANQGSEA. The germline V and J ends were trimmed by 7 bases and 4 bases, with 16 bases remaining between them.

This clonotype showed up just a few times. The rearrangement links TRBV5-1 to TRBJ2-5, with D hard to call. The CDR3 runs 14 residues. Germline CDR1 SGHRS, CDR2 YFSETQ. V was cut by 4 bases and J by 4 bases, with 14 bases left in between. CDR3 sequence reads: CASSRTTLAETQYF. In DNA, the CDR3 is TGCGCCAGCAGCCGTACTACGTTAGCAGAGACCCAGTACTTC.

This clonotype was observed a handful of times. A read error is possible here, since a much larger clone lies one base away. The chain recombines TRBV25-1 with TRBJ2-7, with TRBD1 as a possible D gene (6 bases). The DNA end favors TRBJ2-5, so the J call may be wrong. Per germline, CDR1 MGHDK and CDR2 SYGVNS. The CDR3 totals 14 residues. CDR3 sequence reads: CASGERQDLETQYF. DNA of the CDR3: TGTGCCAGCGGTGAAAGACAGGACCTGGAGACCCAGTACTTC.

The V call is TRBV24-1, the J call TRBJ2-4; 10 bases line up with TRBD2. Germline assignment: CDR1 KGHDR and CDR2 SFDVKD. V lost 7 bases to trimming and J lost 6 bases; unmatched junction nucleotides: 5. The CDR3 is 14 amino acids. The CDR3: CATSEREGGNIQYF. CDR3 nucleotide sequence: TGTGCCACCAGCGAGCGGGAGGGTGGAAACATTCAGTACTTC.

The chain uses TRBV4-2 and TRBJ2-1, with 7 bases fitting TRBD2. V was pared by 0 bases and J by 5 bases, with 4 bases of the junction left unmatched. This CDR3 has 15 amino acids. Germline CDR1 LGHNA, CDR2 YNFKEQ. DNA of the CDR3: TGTGCCAGCAGCCAAGATAGCGGGCCTGACAATGAGCAGTTCTTC. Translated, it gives CASSQDSGPDNEQFF.

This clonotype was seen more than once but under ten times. This chain's CDR3 is CASSLGYGTEAFF. As DNA, the CDR3 is TGTGCCAGCAGTCTAGGGTACGGCACTGAAGCTTTCTTT. The V call is TRBV7-6, the J call TRBJ1-1; D is unresolved. Trimming shortened V by 6 bases and J by 4 bases, and 12 bases separated the two germline ends. Germline V gives CDR1 SGHVS, CDR2 FNYEAQ. CDR3 size: 13 residues. Complete variable domain (other parts from reference TRBV7-6 and TRBJ1-1): GAGVSQSPRYKVTKRGQDVALRCDPISGHVSLYWYRQALGQGPEFLTYFNYEAQQDKSGLPNDRFSAERPEGSISTLTIQRTEQRDSAMYRCASSLGYGTEAFFGQGTRLTVV.

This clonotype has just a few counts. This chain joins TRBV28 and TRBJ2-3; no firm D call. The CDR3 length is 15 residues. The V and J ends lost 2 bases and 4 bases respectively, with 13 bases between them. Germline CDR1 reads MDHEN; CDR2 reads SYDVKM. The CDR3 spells CASSLEASFSDTQYF. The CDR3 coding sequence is TGTGCCAGCAGTTTAGAGGCTAGTTTCTCAGATACGCAGTATTTT. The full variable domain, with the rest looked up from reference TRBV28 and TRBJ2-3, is DVKVTQSSRYLVKRTGEKVFLECVQDMDHENMFWYRQDPGLGLRLIYFSYDVKMKEKGDIPEGYSVSREKKERFSLILESASTNQTSMYLCASSLEASFSDTQYFGPGTRLTVL.

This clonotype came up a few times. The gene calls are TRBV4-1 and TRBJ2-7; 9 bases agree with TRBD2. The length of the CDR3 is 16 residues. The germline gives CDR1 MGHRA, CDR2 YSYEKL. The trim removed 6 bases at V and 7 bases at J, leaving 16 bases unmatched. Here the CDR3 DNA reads TGCGCCAGCAGTGTTATGGGGGCTAGCGGGAACAATGAGCAGTACTTC. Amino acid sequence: CASSVMGASGNNEQYF.

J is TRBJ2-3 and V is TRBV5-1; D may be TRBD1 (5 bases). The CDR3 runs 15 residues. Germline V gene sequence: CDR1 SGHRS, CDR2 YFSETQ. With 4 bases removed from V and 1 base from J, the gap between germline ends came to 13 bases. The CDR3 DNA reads TGCGCCAGCAGCATACAGGATTTCCGCACAGATACGCAGTATTTT. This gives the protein CASSIQDFRTDTQYF.

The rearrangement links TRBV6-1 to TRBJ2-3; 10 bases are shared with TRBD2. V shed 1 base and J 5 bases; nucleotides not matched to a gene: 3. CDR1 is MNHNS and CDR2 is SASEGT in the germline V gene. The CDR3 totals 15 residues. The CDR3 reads CASSEVAGGIDTQYF. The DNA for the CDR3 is TGTGCCAGCAGTGAAGTAGCGGGAGGAATAGATACGCAGTATTTT.

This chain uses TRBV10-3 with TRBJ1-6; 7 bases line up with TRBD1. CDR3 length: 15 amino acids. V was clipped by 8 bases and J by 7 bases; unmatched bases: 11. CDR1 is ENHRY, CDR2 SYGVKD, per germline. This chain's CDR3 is CAIGAAGGQNSPLHF. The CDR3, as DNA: TGTGCCATCGGGGCGGCAGGGGGACAAAATTCACCCCTCCACTTT.

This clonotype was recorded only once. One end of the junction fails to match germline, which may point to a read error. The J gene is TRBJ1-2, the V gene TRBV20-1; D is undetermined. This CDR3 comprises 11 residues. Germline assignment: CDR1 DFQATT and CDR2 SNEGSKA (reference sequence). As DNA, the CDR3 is TGCAGTGTAAGAGATTCCTATGACTACACCTTC. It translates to CSVRDSYDYTF.

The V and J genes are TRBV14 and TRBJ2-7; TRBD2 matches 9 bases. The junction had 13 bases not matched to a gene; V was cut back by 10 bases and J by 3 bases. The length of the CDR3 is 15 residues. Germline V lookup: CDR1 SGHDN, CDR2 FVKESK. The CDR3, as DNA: TGTGCCATCCCTACCGCCGGGACTAGCTTCTACGAGCAGTACTTC. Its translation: CAIPTAGTSFYEQYF.

CDR3 DNA sequence: TGTGCCAGCAGCCCCCAAGACGGAAAACGAACGGAAGGACTAGCGGGGTCCTACGAGCAGTACTTC. It translates to CASSPQDGKRTEGLAGSYEQYF. The rearrangement uses TRBV21-1 and TRBJ2-7; TRBD2 is the table's D call, not checked against the DNA. TRBV21-1 counts as a pseudogene. The CDR3 loop spans 22 amino acids.

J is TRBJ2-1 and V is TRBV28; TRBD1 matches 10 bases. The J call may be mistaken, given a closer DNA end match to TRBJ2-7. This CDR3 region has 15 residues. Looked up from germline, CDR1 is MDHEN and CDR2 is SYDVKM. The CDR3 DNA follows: TGTGCCAGCAGTTGGACAGGGGGATCCTACAATGAGCAGTACTTC. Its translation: CASSWTGGSYNEQYF.

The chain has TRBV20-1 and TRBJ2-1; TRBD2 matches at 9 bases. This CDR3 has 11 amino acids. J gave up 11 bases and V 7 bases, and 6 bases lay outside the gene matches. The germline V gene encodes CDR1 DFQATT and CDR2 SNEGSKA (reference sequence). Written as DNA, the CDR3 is TGCAGTGTGGCGGGAGGGAGCCAGCAGTTCTTC. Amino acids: CSVAGGSQQFF.

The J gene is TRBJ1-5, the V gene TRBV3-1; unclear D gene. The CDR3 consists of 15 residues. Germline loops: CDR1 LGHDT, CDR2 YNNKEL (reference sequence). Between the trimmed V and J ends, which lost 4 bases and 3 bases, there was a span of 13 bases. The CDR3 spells CASSPTGRLNQPQHF. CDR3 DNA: TGTGCCAGCAGCCCTACCGGGCGGCTCAATCAGCCCCAGCATTTT.

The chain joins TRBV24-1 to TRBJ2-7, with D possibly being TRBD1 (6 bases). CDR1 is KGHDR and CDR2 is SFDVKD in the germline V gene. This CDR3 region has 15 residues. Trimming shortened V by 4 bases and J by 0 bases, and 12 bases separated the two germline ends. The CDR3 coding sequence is TGTGCCACCAGTGAGCCGGACAGAACCTCCTACGAGCAGTACTTC. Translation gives CATSEPDRTSYEQYF.

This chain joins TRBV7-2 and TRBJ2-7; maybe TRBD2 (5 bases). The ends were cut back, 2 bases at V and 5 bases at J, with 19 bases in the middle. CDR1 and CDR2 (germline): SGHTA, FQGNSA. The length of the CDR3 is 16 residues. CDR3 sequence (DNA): TGTGCCAGCAGCTTATCCCTCGACGGGATTGGCGACGAGCAGTACTTC. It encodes CASSLSLDGIGDEQYF.

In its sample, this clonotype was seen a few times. The CDR3, as DNA: TGTGCCAGCAGCCCCCGTTACATTCAGTACTTC. It codes for CASSPRYIQYF. V is TRBV5-5 and J is TRBJ2-7; D unclear. The J call may not be correct, given that the DNA end is closer to TRBJ2-4. CDR1 is SGHKS, CDR2 YYEKEE, per germline (reference sequence). The CDR3 spans 11 residues.

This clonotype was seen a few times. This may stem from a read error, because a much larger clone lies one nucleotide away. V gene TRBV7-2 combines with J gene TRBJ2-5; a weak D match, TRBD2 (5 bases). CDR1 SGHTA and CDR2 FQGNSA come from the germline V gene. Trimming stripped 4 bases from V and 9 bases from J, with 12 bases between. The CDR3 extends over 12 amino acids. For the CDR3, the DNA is TGTGCCAGCAGCTACAACGTGGAGGCCCAGTACTTC. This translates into CASSYNVEAQYF.

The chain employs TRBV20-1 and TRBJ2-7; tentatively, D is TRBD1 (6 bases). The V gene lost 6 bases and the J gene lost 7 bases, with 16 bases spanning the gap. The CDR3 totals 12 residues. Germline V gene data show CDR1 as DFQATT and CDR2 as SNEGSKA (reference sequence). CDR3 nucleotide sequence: TGCAGTGCCGTCCACAGGGTGGGGGAGCAGTACTTC. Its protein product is CSAVHRVGEQYF.

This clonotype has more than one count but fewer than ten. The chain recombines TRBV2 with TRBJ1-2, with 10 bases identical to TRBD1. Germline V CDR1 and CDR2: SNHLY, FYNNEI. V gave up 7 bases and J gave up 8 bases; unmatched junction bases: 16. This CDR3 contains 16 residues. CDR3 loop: CASTLGGTGAASGYTF. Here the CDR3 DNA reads TGTGCCAGCACGTTAGGCGGGACAGGGGCGGCGAGCGGCTACACCTTC.

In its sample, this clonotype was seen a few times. The CDR3 loop is CASSLLGFSGANVLTF. CDR3 in DNA: TGCGCCAGCAGCTTGCTGGGGTTCTCTGGGGCCAACGTCCTGACTTTC. This chain connects TRBV5-1 to TRBJ2-6; D remains unclear. The length of the CDR3 is 16 residues. The V end was cut by 1 base, the J end by 0 bases, with 8 bases between. Looked up from germline, CDR1 is SGHRS and CDR2 is YFSETQ.